What follows describes a single TCR beta chain. Antigen: not known. Primed by a sample-barcoded 5' primer and a J-beta primer mix, a second PCR proceeded for about 6 to 12 cycles. TCRdb redid the calling of the 5' RACE reads with MiXCR, one entry per CDR3 protein. The sample shows 750,000 to 1,000,000 distinct CDR3 sequences, around 29% of them seen only once. The data stem from a study of blood T cells in healthy people across ages. Study-level results: With age, beta diversity per million T cells declined roughly linearly, significantly by 30 to 40.

Trimming removed 3 bases at V and 4 bases at J, with 11 bases between. Germline loops: CDR1 KGHDR, CDR2 SFDVKD. There are 14 residues in the CDR3. These same records also appear under a second study, on T cells of mothers and their children.

The TCR comes from a woman aged 40 to 50 in good health. Sequenced: blood. This rearrangement joins TRBV24-1 to TRBJ1-2; D might be TRBD1 (5 bases). The CDR3 region is CATSDPNRSYGYTF. The CDR3 DNA reads TGTGCCACCAGTGATCCGAACAGGAGCTATGGCTACACCTTC.